This T cell receptor beta chain was captured by sequencing in a study of T cell responses to AZD1222 COVID-19 vaccine. In the case of this clone: What it binds is unknown.

Study-wide results and limits: Possibly, clonal diversity was underestimated; donors were largely white British and included more females. Spike-wide vaccine-associated CD4 TCRs dominated at 160-218 and 743-854. Baseline seropositivity occurred in only a handful of AZD1222 recipients.

The CDR3 has 11 amino acids. V was cut by 9 bases and J by 5 bases, with 10 bases left in between. Germline V gene sequence: CDR1 MDHEN, CDR2 SYDVKM. Clones were sequenced by immunoSEQ multiplex PCR, and TCRdb holds only the in-frame ones, with some missing. The repertoire consists of about 120,000 clones, with around 89% occurring once and the leading ten covering 11%. The TCR originated in an adult in good health. The specimen was peripheral blood, collected on day 0 of MenACWY control vaccination. This chain uses TRBV28 with TRBJ1-2; D remains ambiguous. The CDR3 sequence is CASIEGYGYTF. The CDR3 region has the DNA TGTGCCAGTATAGAAGGGTATGGCTACACCTTC.